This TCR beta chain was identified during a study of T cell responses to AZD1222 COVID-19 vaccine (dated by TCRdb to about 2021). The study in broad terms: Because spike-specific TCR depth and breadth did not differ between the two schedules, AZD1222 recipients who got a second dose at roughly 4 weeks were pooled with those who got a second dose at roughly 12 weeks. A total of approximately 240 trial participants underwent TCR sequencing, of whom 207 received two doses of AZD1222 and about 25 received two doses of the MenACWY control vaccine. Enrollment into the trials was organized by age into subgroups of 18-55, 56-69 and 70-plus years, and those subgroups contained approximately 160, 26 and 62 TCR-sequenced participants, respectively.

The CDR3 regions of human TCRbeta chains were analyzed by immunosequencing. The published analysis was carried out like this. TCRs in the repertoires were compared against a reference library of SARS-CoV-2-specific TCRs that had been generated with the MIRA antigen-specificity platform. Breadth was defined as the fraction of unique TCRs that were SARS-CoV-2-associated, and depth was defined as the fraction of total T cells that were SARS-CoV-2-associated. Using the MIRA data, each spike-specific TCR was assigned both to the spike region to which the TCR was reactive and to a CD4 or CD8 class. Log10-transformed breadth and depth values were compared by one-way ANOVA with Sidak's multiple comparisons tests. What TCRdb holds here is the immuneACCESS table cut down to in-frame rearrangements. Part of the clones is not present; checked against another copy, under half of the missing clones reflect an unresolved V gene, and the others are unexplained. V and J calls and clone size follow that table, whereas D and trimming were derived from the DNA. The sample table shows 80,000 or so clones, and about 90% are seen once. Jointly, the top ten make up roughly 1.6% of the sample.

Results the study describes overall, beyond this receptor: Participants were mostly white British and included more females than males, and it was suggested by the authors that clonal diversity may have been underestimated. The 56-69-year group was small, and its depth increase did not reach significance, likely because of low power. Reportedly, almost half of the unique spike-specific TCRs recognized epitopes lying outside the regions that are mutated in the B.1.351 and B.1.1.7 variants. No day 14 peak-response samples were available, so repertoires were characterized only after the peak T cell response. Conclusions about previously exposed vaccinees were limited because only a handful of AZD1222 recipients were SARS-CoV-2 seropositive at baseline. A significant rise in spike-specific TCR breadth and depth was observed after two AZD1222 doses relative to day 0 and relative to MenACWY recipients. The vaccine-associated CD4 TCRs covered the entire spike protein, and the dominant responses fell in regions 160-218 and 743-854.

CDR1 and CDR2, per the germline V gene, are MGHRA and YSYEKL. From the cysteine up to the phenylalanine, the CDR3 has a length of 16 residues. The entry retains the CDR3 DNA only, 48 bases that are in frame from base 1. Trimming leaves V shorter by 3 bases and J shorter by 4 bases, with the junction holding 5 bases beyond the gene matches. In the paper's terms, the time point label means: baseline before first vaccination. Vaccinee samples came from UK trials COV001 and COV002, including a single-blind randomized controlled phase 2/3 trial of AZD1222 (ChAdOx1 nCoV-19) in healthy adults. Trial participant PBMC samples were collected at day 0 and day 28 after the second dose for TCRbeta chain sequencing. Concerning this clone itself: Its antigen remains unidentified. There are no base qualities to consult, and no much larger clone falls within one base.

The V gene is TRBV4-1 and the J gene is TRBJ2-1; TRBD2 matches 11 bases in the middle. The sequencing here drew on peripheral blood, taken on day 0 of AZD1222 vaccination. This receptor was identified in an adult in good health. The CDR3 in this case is CASSHSGRARYNEQFF. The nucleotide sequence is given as TGCGCCAGCAGCCATAGCGGGAGGGCCAGGTACAATGAGCAGTTCTTC.